The 2 T cell receptor beta chains below all came from one sample that was sequenced in a study of cytomegalovirus exposure and HLA in healthy donors. The PCR made use of 60 Vbeta and 13 Jbeta primers. Assay used: immunoSEQ multiplex PCR; TCRdb lists only in-frame clones, some missing. The sample yields about 180,000 clones, around three quarters seen once. Input material: PBMCs. These receptors originate from a woman in her 30s in good health and CMV-seropositive.

The J gene is TRBJ1-2, the V gene TRBV18; D ambiguous. This CDR3 contains 13 residues. V lost 5 bases, J lost 4 bases, and 11 bases lay in between. Germline CDR1 KGHSH, CDR2 LQKENI. The CDR3: CASSARESYGYTF. The CDR3 region has the DNA TGTGCCAGCTCAGCGAGAGAGAGCTATGGCTACACCTTC.

This clone was seen a single time. J is TRBJ2-1 and V is TRBV29-1, with no clear D. The V end was cut by 4 bases, the J end by 9 bases, with 13 bases between. The CDR3 runs 12 residues. The germline CDR1 and CDR2 sequences are SQVTM and ANQGSEA. The DNA for the CDR3 is TGCAGCGTTGTAGAGGTGGGCCCTGAGCAGTTCTTC. Protein product: CSVVEVGPEQFF.